A selection of T cell receptor beta chains follows, all from one sample in a study of blood T cells in healthy people across ages. TCRdb itself ran the 5' RACE reads through MiXCR, one entry per CDR3 protein. The table lists about 1,400,000 distinct CDR3 sequences, 55% to 75% of them singletons. The sample comprised blood. The receptor set was obtained from a man between 18 and 35 years old in good health. CDR3s include the opening cysteine and the closing phenylalanine or tryptophan. Fields, in order: V gene, D gene, J gene, clone size, CDR3 DNA, CDR3 protein. D genes are given only for firm matches. Part of the rows lack a size; the others show once, few, many or a class for expanded clones.

>TRBV12-3/TRBV12-4|TRBD1|TRBJ1-5|NA
TGTGCCAGCAGTTTCTCCGCGACAGGGCCGAATCAGCCCCAGCATTTT
CASSFSATGPNQPQHF
>TRBV9|NA|TRBJ1-2|few
TGTGCCAGCAGCTCAGGGGCCCCCGGCTACACCTTC
CASSSGAPGYTF
>TRBV6-6|NA|TRBJ2-7|NA
TGTGCCAGCAGTTATGGTGCGACGGTTGATTCCTACGAGCAGTACTTC
CASSYGATVDSYEQYF
>TRBV4-3|NA|TRBJ2-5|NA
TGCGCCAGCAGCCGAGATGTGGGGTTCGGGGAGACCCAGTACTTC
CASSRDVGFGETQYF
>TRBV29-1|NA|TRBJ2-1|NA
TGCAGCGTTGGGGGGGTAAGCTCCTACAATGAGCAGTTCTTC
CSVGGVSSYNEQFF
>TRBV29-1|NA|TRBJ2-5|few
TGCAGCGTAGCCGCCACAGCGTTGCAAGAGACCCAGTACTTC
CSVAATALQETQYF
>TRBV28|TRBD1|TRBJ2-7|NA
TGCGCCAGCAGTTTATATGGGACAGCCTCCTACGAGCAGTACTTC
CASSLYGTASYEQYF
>TRBV6-2/TRBV6-3|TRBD1|TRBJ1-2|NA
TGTGCCAGCACCTCTCGGACAGGGATATCGACTAACTATGGCTACACCTTC
CASTSRTGISTNYGYTF
>TRBV4-3|NA|TRBJ2-7|NA
TGCGCCAGCAGCCAAGTCGGATGGGCGAGCTCCTACGAGCAGTACTTC
CASSQVGWASSYEQYF
>TRBV6-5|NA|TRBJ2-1|NA
TGTGCCAGCAGTTACACCAGCGGGAATGAGCAGTTCTTC
CASSYTSGNEQFF
>TRBV5-1|NA|TRBJ1-4|NA
TGCGCCAGCAGCCCGATTGGTACTAATGAAAAACTGTTTTTT
CASSPIGTNEKLFF
>TRBV29-1|TRBD1|TRBJ2-7|NA
TGCAGCGTTGAGCAATGGGGACAGGGGGAAACCTACGAGCAGTACTTC
CSVEQWGQGETYEQYF
>TRBV7-9|NA|TRBJ1-2|NA
TGTGCCAGCAGCTCCGGCTGGCGGATCTATGGCTACACCTTC
CASSSGWRIYGYTF
>TRBV4-3|TRBD1|TRBJ2-7|NA
TGCGCCAGCAGCGACAGGGGAAGGGGCTCCTACGAGCAGTACTTC
CASSDRGRGSYEQYF
>TRBV20-1|NA|TRBJ2-7|NA
TGCAGTGGCCAAGGGCCAGTGGCCCTCCACGAGCAGTACTTC
CSGQGPVALHEQYF
>TRBV9|TRBD1|TRBJ2-3|NA
TGTGCCAGCAGCGTATCCCTGGGACAGGGGGTAAACACAGATACGCAGTATTTT
CASSVSLGQGVNTDTQYF
>TRBV4-1|NA|TRBJ2-4|NA
TGCGCCAGCAGCCAAGATTCCCCTCTAGCCAAAAACATTCAGTACTTC
CASSQDSPLAKNIQYF
>TRBV20-1|NA|TRBJ2-5|few
TGCAGTGCTAGAGATGTGGTTAGGCAAGAGACCCAGTACTTC
CSARDVVRQETQYF
>TRBV7-2|NA|TRBJ2-3|NA
TGTGTCAGCAGCTTGACAGGAGTAGGGGATACGCAGTATTTT
CVSSLTGVGDTQYF
>TRBV10-3|NA|TRBJ2-7|few
TGTGCCATCAGTGAATTAGGGAACGAGCAGTACTTC
CAISELGNEQYF
>TRBV6-5|NA|TRBJ2-1|NA
TGTGCCAGCCAATTAAACGGCGGGGCTAAAAATGAGCAGTTCTTC
CASQLNGGAKNEQFF
>TRBV7-6|NA|TRBJ2-3|once
TGTGCCAGCAGCTTAGGACAGCTTGCTACAGATACGCAGTATTTT
CASSLGQLATDTQYF
>TRBV6-5|TRBD1|TRBJ2-5|NA
TGTGCCAGCGGATATCCGGGACAGCAAGAGACCCAGTACTTC
CASGYPGQQETQYF
>TRBV18|NA|TRBJ2-7|NA
TGTGCCAGCTCACCACGGTCCGGGACAACCTCCTACGAGCAGTACTTC
CASSPRSGTTSYEQYF
>TRBV5-1|TRBD2|TRBJ2-3|few
TGCGCCAGCAGCTGGGGACTAAACACAGATACGCAGTATTTT
CASSWGLNTDTQYF
>TRBV10-3|NA|TRBJ2-1|few
TGTGCCATCTCGGAGAGGGACTACAATGAGCAGTTCTTC
CAISERDYNEQFF
>TRBV20-1|TRBD2|TRBJ2-1|few
TGCAGTGCTGCAGCGGGAGGTAGCTATGAGCAGTTCTTC
CSAAAGGSYEQFF
>TRBV20-1|TRBD1|TRBJ1-5|NA
TGCAGTGCTACAGGGGGTCAAAATCAGCCCCAGCATTTT
CSATGGQNQPQHF
>TRBV12-3/TRBV12-4|NA|TRBJ2-1|NA
TGTGCCAGCAGTTTTGTCCCATCGGTAGATTGTGAGCAGTTCTTC
CASSFVPSVDCEQFF
>TRBV25-1|NA|TRBJ1-2|NA
TGTGCCAGCAGCCTTGGGGCTCCCTCTAACTATGGCTACACCTTC
CASSLGAPSNYGYTF
>TRBV11-2|TRBD2|TRBJ2-1|NA
TGTGCCAGCAGCAAACTCCGAGCGGGGGGGCCCGTCAATGAGCAGTTCTTC
CASSKLRAGGPVNEQFF
>TRBV6-1|TRBD1|TRBJ2-7|few
TGTGCCAGCAGATTAAGGACAGGGGGTTTCTACGAGCAGTACTTC
CASRLRTGGFYEQYF
>TRBV12-3/TRBV12-4|TRBD2|TRBJ2-5|NA
TGTGCCAGCAGTTTGTGGGGGGGAGGTCAAGAGACCCAGTACTTC
CASSLWGGGQETQYF
>TRBV2|NA|TRBJ1-6|NA
TGTGCCAGCAAAGATTTAGCCAATAATTCACCCCTCCACTTT
CASKDLANNSPLHF
>TRBV7-6|NA|TRBJ2-7|NA
TGTGCCAGCAGCTCTAGCGCGAGTTACAATGAGCAGTACTTC
CASSSSASYNEQYF
>TRBV7-9|NA|TRBJ1-1|NA
TGTGCCAGCAGCTTCGGACAGTCGACCACTGAAGCTTTCTTT
CASSFGQSTTEAFF
>TRBV6-1|NA|TRBJ2-5|NA
TGTGCCAGCAGTGAAGCGCCGGCGGTGGAGACCCAGTACTTC
CASSEAPAVETQYF
>TRBV20-1|NA|TRBJ2-5|few
TGCAGTGCTAGTGCCGGGATTCGAGAGACCCAGTACTTC
CSASAGIRETQYF
>TRBV4-2|NA|TRBJ2-7|NA
TGTGCCAGCAGCCTTATGGGGGGGGCGTCGTCCTACGAGCAGTACTTC
CASSLMGGASSYEQYF
>TRBV4-1|NA|TRBJ2-5|NA
TGCGCCAGCAGCCCCCGGACGATTAGAGAGACCCAGTACTTC
CASSPRTIRETQYF
>TRBV5-6|TRBD2|TRBJ2-5|NA
TGTGCCAGCAGCTTTTCGGGGGGACGAGGGGAGACCCAGTACTTC
CASSFSGGRGETQYF